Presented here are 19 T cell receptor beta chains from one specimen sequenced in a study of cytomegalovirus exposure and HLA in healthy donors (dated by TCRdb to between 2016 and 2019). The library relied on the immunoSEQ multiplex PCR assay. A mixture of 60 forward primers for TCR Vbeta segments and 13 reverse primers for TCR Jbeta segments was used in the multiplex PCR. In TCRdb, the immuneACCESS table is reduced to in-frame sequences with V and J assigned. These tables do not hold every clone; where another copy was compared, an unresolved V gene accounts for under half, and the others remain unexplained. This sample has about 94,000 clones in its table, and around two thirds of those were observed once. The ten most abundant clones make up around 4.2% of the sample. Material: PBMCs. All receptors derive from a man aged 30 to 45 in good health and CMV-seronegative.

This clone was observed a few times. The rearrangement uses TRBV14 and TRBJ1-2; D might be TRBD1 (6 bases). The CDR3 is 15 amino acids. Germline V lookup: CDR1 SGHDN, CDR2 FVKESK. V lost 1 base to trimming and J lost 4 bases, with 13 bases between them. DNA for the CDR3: TGTGCCAGCAGCCAAGGGACAGTTTTAAGCTATGGCTACACCTTC. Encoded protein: CASSQGTVLSYGYTF.

The CDR3 sequence: CASSLDTREGLGETQYF. Here the CDR3 DNA reads TGTGCCAGCAGCTTAGATACACGGGAGGGCCTCGGAGAGACCCAGTACTTC. V is TRBV7-9 and J is TRBJ2-5, with TRBD2 identical over 8 bases. Germline V gives CDR1 SEHNR, CDR2 FQNEAQ (reference sequence). V lost 1 base, J lost 4 bases, and 11 bases stayed unmatched. The CDR3 totals 17 residues.

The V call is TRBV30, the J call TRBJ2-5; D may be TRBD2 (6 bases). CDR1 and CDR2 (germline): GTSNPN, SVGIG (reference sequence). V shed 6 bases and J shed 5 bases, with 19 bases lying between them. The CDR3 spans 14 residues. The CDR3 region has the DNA TGTGCCTGCGGTGGGGGACTGACAATGGAGACCCAGTACTTC. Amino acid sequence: CACGGGLTMETQYF.

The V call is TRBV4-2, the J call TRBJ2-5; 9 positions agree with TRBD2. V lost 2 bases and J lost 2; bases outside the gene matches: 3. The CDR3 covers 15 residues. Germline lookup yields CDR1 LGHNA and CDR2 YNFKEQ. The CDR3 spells CASSQPSGGQETQYF. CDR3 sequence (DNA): TGTGCCAGCAGCCAACCAAGCGGGGGGCAAGAGACCCAGTACTTC.

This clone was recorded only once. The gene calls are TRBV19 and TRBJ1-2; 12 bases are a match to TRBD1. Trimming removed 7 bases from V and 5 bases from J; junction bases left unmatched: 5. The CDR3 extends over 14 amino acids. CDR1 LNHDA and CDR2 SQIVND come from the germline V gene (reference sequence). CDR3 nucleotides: TGTGCCAGTACGGGACAGGGGGCCGAATATGGCTACACCTTC. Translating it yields CASTGQGAEYGYTF.

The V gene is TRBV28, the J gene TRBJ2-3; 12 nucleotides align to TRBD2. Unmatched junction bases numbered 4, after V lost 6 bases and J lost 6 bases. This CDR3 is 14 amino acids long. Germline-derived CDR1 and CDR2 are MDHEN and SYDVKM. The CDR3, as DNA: TGTGCCAGCAGACCCGGGACTAGCGGGGATACGCAGTATTTT. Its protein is CASRPGTSGDTQYF.

CDR3 in DNA: TGTGCCAGCAGTTACACGGGGTCGAACTATGGCTACACCTTC. Translation gives CASSYTGSNYGYTF. The rearrangement links TRBV6-5 to TRBJ1-2; no reliable D call. Germline V gene data show CDR1 as MNHEY and CDR2 as SVGAGI. With 2 bases removed from V and 2 bases from J, the gap between germline ends came to 9 bases. The CDR3 is 14 amino acids.

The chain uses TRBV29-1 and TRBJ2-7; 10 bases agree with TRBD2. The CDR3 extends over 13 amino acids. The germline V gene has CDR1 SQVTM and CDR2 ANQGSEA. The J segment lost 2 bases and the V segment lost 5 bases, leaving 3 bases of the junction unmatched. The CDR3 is CSVSSGGAYEQYF. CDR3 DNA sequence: TGCAGCGTTTCTAGCGGGGGAGCCTACGAGCAGTACTTC.

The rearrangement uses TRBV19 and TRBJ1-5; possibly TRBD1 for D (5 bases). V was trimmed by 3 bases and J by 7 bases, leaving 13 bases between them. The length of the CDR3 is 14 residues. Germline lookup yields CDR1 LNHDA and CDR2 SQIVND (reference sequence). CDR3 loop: CASSMGQGGQPQHF. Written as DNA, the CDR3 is TGTGCCAGTAGTATGGGTCAGGGTGGCCAGCCCCAGCATTTT.

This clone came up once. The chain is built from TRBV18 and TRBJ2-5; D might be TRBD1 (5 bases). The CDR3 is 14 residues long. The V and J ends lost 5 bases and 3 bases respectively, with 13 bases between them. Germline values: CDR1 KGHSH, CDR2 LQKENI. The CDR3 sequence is CASSFADREETQYF. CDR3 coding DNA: TGTGCCAGCTCATTTGCCGACAGAGAAGAGACCCAGTACTTC.

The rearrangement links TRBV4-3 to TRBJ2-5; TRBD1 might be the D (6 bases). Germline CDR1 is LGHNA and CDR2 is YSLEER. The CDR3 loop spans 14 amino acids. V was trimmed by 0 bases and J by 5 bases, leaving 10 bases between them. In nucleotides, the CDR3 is TGCGCCAGCAGCCAAGATAGGGGGTATGAGACCCAGTACTTC. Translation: CASSQDRGYETQYF.

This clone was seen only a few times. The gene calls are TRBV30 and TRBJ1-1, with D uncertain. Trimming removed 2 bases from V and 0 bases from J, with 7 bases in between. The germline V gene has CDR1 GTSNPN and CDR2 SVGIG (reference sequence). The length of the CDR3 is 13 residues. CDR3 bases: TGTGCCTGGAGTTACAGAATGAACACTGAAGCTTTCTTT. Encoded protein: CAWSYRMNTEAFF.

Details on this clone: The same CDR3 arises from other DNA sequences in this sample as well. CDR3 DNA sequence: TGTGCCAGCAGTGAACTAGCGGGGAGTACAGATACGCAGTATTTT. Translating it yields CASSELAGSTDTQYF. J is TRBJ2-3 and V is TRBV6-1; 9 bases are shared with TRBD2. Germline V gene sequence: CDR1 MNHNS, CDR2 SASEGT. Trimming cost V 2 bases and J 3 bases; bases outside gene matches: 3. The CDR3 is 15 amino acids.

CDR3 nucleotide sequence: TGTGCCAGCAGCTTAAGCCCGGGACAGATTAATTCACCCCTCCACTTT. It yields the protein CASSLSPGQINSPLHF. The chain has TRBV7-9 and TRBJ1-6; 7 bases fit TRBD1. Germline V gene data show CDR1 as SEHNR and CDR2 as FQNEAQ (reference sequence). The CDR3 has 16 amino acids. Trimming at V came to 2 bases and at J to 6 bases, leaving 7 bases not matched to a gene.

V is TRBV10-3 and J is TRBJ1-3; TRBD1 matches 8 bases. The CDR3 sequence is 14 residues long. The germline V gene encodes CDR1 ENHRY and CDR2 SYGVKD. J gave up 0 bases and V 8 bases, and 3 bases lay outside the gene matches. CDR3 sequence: CAIGTGRSGNTIYF. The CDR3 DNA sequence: TGTGCCATCGGGACAGGCCGCTCTGGAAACACCATATATTTT.

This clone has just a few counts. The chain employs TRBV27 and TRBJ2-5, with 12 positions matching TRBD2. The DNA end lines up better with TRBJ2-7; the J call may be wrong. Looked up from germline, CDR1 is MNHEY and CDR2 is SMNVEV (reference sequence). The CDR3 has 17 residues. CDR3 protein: CASRPAFGLAGKYEQYF. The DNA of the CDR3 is TGTGCCAGCAGGCCGGCCTTCGGACTAGCGGGAAAGTACGAGCAGTACTTC.

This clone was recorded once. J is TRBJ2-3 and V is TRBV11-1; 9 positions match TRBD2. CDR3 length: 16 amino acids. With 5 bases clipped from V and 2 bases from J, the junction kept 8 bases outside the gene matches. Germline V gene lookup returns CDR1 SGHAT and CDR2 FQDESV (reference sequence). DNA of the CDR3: TGTGCCAGCAGCCTTAGGAGCGGGGGGACCACAGATACGCAGTATTTT. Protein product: CASSLRSGGTTDTQYF. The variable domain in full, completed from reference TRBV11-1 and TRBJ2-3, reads EAEVAQSPRYKITEKSQAVAFWCDPISGHATLYWYRQILGQGPELLVQFQDESVVDDSQLPKDRFSAERLKGVDSTLKIQPAELGDSAMYLCASSLRSGGTTDTQYFGPGTRLTVL.

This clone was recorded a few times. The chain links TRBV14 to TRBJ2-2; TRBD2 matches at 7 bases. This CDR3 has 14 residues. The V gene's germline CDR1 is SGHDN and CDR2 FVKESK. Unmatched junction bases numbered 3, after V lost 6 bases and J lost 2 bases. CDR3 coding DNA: TGTGCCAGCAGTCGACTAGCTAACACCGGGGAGCTGTTTTTT. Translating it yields CASSRLANTGELFF. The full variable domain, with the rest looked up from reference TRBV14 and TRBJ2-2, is EAGVTQFPSHSVIEKGQTVTLRCDPISGHDNLYWYRRVMGKEIKFLLHFVKESKQDESGMPNNRFLAERTGGTYSTLKVQPAELEDSGVYFCASSRLANTGELFFGEGSRLTVL.

In DNA form, the CDR3 reads TGTGCCAGCAGTAGGGGGTTCGGGGGGAATGAGCAGTTCTTC. It yields the protein CASSRGFGGNEQFF. The rearrangement joins TRBV6-4 to TRBJ2-1; a weak D match, TRBD2 (7 bases). V was trimmed by 5 bases and J by 7 bases, leaving 15 bases between them. Germline-derived CDR1 and CDR2 are MRHNA and SNTAGT. The CDR3 covers 14 residues.